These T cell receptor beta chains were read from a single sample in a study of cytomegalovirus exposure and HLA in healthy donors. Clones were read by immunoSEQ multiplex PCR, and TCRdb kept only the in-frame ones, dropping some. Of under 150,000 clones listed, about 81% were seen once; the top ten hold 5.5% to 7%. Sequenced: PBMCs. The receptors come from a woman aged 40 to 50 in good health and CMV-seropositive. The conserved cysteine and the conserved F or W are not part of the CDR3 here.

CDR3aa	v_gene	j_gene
ASSKATGGNYEQY	TRBV7-8	TRBJ2-7
ASSSRLGELF	TRBV5-4	TRBJ2-2
ASSPRQASSYNEQF	TRBV7-7	TRBJ2-1
ASSERTSLETQY	TRBV6-1	TRBJ2-5
ASSVGLDRHQPQH	TRBV9	TRBJ1-5
ASSSDRVSYEQY	TRBV27	TRBJ2-7
ASSLEPGSTNEKLF	TRBV5-4	TRBJ1-4
ASSETGTGVEQY	TRBV6-1	TRBJ2-7
ASSVEQGTEAF	TRBV9	TRBJ1-1
ASSFPSGGAYNEQF	TRBV5-1	TRBJ2-1
ASSLSVGNSPLH	TRBV5-1	TRBJ1-6
ASSQDLREAGDTQY	TRBV4-2	TRBJ2-3
ASSVGKSGGNSYNEQF	TRBV9	TRBJ2-1
ASSPEAVNGYT	TRBV18	TRBJ1-2
ASSPGQGRYEQY	TRBV6-5	TRBJ2-7
ASSPGEGAHNEQF	TRBV18	TRBJ2-1
SVLRGPGELETQY	TRBV29-1	TRBJ2-5
ASGGPPDTQY	TRBV19	TRBJ2-3
ASSWGGGGLLNQPQH	TRBV5-6	TRBJ1-5
ASSRDRGHEQY	TRBV6-5	TRBJ2-7
ASSPLGGTEAF	TRBV18	TRBJ1-1
ASSVQMGAGGNTDTQY	TRBV9	TRBJ2-3
ASSLGSGRASGANVLT	TRBV7-3	TRBJ2-6
ASTNGPQH	TRBV5-4	TRBJ1-5
ASSESTGVVTEAF	TRBV9	TRBJ1-1
ASSLDGRAETQY	TRBV7-2	TRBJ2-5
ASRGGGGSYNEQF	TRBV2	TRBJ2-1
ASSRDSRETQY	TRBV11-3	TRBJ2-5
ASSHRTGREPY	TRBV23-1	TRBJ2-7